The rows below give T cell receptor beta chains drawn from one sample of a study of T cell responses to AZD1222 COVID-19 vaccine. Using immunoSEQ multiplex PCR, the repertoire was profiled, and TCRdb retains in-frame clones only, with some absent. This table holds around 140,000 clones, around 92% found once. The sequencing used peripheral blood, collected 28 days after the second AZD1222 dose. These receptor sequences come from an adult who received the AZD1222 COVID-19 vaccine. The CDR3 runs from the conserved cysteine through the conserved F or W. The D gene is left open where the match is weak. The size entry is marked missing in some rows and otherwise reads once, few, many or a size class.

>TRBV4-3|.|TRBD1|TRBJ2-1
TGCGCCAGCAGCCAATTTTGGGACAGGGTCAACAATGAGCAGTTCTTC
CASSQFWDRVNNEQFF
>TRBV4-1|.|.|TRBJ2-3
TGCGCCAGCAGCCAACGCTCAGGGGATTTAACAGATACGCAGTATTTT
CASSQRSGDLTDTQYF
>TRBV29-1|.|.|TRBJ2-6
TGCAGCGTTGCTGGGTCTAGTGGGGCCAACGTCCTGACTTTC
CSVAGSSGANVLTF
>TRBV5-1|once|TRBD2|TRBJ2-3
TGCGCCAGCAGCCCTGTAGCGGGGGCTGGGGATACGCAGTATTTT
CASSPVAGAGDTQYF
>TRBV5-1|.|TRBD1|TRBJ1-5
TGCACCAGCAGCGAACAGACAGGGGACAATCAGCCCCAGCATTTT
CTSSEQTGDNQPQHF
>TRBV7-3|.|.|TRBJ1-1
TGTGCCAGCAGCGTCCAGGAGAACACTGAAGCTTTCTTT
CASSVQENTEAFF
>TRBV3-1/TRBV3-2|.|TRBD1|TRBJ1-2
TGTGCCAGCAGCTTACAGGGGAGGGGCTACACCTTC
CASSLQGRGYTF
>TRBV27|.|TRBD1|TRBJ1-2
TGTGCCAGCAGTTCTTGGACAGGCCGGGGGAGCTATGGCTACACCTTC
CASSSWTGRGSYGYTF
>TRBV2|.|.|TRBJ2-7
TGTGCCAGCACTCTAGAGCTGGGCGAGCAGTACTTC
CASTLELGEQYF
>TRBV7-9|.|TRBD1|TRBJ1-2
TGTGCCAGCAGCTTAAATAGTAGGGGGCTATATGGCTACACCTTC
CASSLNSRGLYGYTF
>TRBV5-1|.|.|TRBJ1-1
TGCGCCAGCAGCTTAGGAGGTAGGAACACTGAAGCTTTCTTT
CASSLGGRNTEAFF
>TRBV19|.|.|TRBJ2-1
TGTGCCAGTAGTATAGATAGGGGCGCCAGGGATGAGCAGTTCTTC
CASSIDRGARDEQFF
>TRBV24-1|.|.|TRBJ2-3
TGTGCCACCAGCCAGACAGATACGCAGTATTTT
CATSQTDTQYF
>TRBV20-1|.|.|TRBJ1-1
TGCAGTGCAAAAAGGGGGACTGAAGCTTTCTTT
CSAKRGTEAFF
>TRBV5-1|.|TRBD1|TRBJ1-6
TGCGCCAGCGGCCGGGACAGGGATAATTCACCCCTCCACTTT
CASGRDRDNSPLHF
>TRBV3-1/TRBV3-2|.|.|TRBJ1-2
TGTGCCAGCAGCCAAGAGGCCGGGAACAATGGCTACACCTTC
CASSQEAGNNGYTF
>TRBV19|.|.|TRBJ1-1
TGTGCCAGTAAAGGGTTCAACGGAATCACTGAAGCTTTCTTT
CASKGFNGITEAFF